The sequence of this T cell receptor beta chain was determined in a study of graft-versus-host responses after intestinal transplantation. At the level of the study: Isolated intestinal, liver-intestinal, or multivisceral transplants had been given to the recipients.

This table comes from immunoSEQ multiplex PCR, and its TCRdb copy is limited to in-frame clones, with some not included. The sample lists 45,000 to 50,000 clones, roughly 91% seen once, with under 7.5% in the top ten. The junction had 3 bases not matched to a gene; V was cut back by 4 bases and J by 3 bases. This CDR3 is built from 15 residues. CDR1 is LNHDA, CDR2 SQIVND, per germline (reference sequence). Sequencing was performed on PBMCs, taken around 27 months after a first intestinal transplant, on the day of a second. The TCR was taken from a human patient who received an intestinal transplant, so some T cells may come from the graft donor. The rearrangement joins TRBV19 to TRBJ2-1; 10 bases line up with TRBD2. The DNA for the CDR3 is TGTGCCAGTAGTACCCTAGCGGGGGACTACAATGAGCAGTTCTTC. Protein sequence: CASSTLAGDYNEQFF.